The clone carrying this T cell receptor beta chain was detected only a few times. The data derive from a study of glioma-infiltrating T cells after dendritic cell vaccination. Produced via immunoSEQ multiplex PCR; TCRdb's table is partial and in-frame only. The top ten clones hold 7% to 9.5% of a sample with 55,000 to 75,000 clones, about 86% of them seen once. Germline assignment: CDR1 SNHLY and CDR2 FYNNEI. The ends lost 3 bases at V and 7 bases at J; junction bases unmatched: 6. This CDR3 region has 15 residues. The receptor was derived from a human donor with glioblastoma. V usage is TRBV2 and J usage is TRBJ1-6; TRBD1 matches at 7 bases. Sample: blood, taken before dendritic cell vaccination. CDR3 bases: TGTGCCAGCAGTGACGTCAGGGGGAGGAATTCACCCCTCCACTTT. Amino acid sequence: CASSDVRGRNSPLHF.